Listed here are 10 T cell receptor beta chains from one sample, sequenced in a study of blood T cell repertoires in COVID-19. TCRdb keeps only in-frame clones here, not all; method: immunoSEQ multiplex PCR. The repertoire holds 200,000 or so clones, 88% seen once, with just over 2.5% in the top ten. Input material: PBMCs or T cells enriched from blood (not recorded which). The receptor set was obtained from a woman in her twenties or thirties who had recovered from COVID-19.

This rearrangement joins TRBV19 to TRBJ1-2; tentative D call: TRBD1 (5 bases). Per germline, CDR1 LNHDA and CDR2 SQIVND (reference sequence). The CDR3 spans 14 residues. Trimming pared 5 bases from V and 4 bases from J, leaving 14 bases between. As DNA, the CDR3 is TGTGCCAGTAGTTCCACCGGACAAGGCTATGGCTACACCTTC. Its translation: CASSSTGQGYGYTF.

The V gene is TRBV2, the J gene TRBJ1-4; unclear D gene. There are 13 residues in the CDR3. The germline V gene encodes CDR1 SNHLY and CDR2 FYNNEI. V was clipped by 7 bases and J by 1 base, with 7 bases between them. The CDR3 region is CASIPLTNEKLFF. CDR3 coding DNA: TGTGCCAGCATCCCATTAACTAATGAAAAACTGTTTTTT.

The J gene is TRBJ2-7, the V gene TRBV5-4; 8 bases fit TRBD1. Germline CDR1 and CDR2: SGHNT and YYREEE (reference sequence). CDR3 length: 14 residues. V shed 3 bases, J shed 2 bases, and the junction held 4 bases outside the gene matches. The CDR3 DNA reads as TGTGCCAGCAGCTCCGGGACAGGCACCTACGAGCAGTACTTC. Translated: CASSSGTGTYEQYF.

The chain links TRBV9 to TRBJ2-7; TRBD2 matches 10 bases. The germline V gene has CDR1 SGDLS and CDR2 YYNGEE. The CDR3 is 16 residues long. With 4 bases clipped from V and 3 bases from J, the junction kept 10 bases outside the gene matches. CDR3 DNA: TGTGCCAGCAGCCCAAGGATAGCGGGGGGACTCTACGAGCAGTACTTC. Its protein product is CASSPRIAGGLYEQYF. Combining the CDR3 with reference TRBV9 and TRBJ2-7 gives the whole variable domain DSGVTQTPKHLITATGQRVTLRCSPRSGDLSVYWYQQSLDQGLQFLIQYYNGEERAKGNILERFSAQQFPDLHSELNLSSLELGDSALYFCASSPRIAGGLYEQYFGPGTRLTVT.

The rearrangement links TRBV7-2 to TRBJ1-6; no clear D gene. The CDR3 contains 18 residues. CDR1 and CDR2 (germline): SGHTA, FQGNSA. The ends were cut back, 5 bases at V and 0 bases at J, with 17 bases in the middle. CDR3: CASSHDSPKSSYNSPLHF. The CDR3 DNA sequence: TGTGCCAGCAGCCACGACTCGCCGAAAAGCTCCTATAATTCACCCCTCCACTTT.

The genes are TRBV27 and TRBJ1-4, with D uncertain. Germline V gene data show CDR1 as MNHEY and CDR2 as SMNVEV (reference sequence). The CDR3 has 16 residues. V dropped 4 bases and J dropped 0 bases, with 12 bases sitting between them. The CDR3 loop reads CASSSHRNATNEKLFF. CDR3 coding DNA: TGTGCCAGCAGTTCGCACAGAAATGCAACTAATGAAAAACTGTTTTTT.

The chain uses TRBV10-3 and TRBJ1-5; D gene unclear. The CDR3 sequence is 16 residues long. V gave up 6 bases and J gave up 0 bases, with 15 bases separating them. Germline values: CDR1 ENHRY, CDR2 SYGVKD. The CDR3 DNA reads as TGTGCCATCAGCCCTACAGAGATCTATAGCAATCAGCCCCAGCATTTT. This codes for CAISPTEIYSNQPQHF.

The V and J genes are TRBV7-9 and TRBJ1-5; D unclear. This CDR3 spans 14 amino acids. V gave up 4 bases and J gave up 3 bases, with 10 bases separating them. Germline-derived CDR1 and CDR2 are SEHNR and FQNEAQ (reference sequence). CDR3 loop: CASSSSGNNQPQHF. DNA of the CDR3: TGTGCCAGCAGCTCATCCGGGAACAATCAGCCCCAGCATTTT.

The chain employs TRBV5-6 and TRBJ1-1; the D is unclear. Looked up from germline, CDR1 is SGHDT and CDR2 is YYEEEE. The length of the CDR3 is 13 residues. V lost 1 base and J lost 4, with 8 bases in between. This chain's CDR3 is CASSLTAVTEAFF. CDR3 coding DNA: TGTGCCAGCAGCTTGACAGCAGTCACTGAAGCTTTCTTT.

This clone has just a few counts. The V gene is TRBV29-1, the J gene TRBJ2-7; 10 nucleotides match TRBD1. With V trimmed by 4 bases and J by 2 bases, 8 bases remained unmatched. The V gene's germline CDR1 is SQVTM and CDR2 ANQGSEA. The CDR3 has 15 residues. The CDR3 region has the DNA TGCAGCGTTGGATTGGACAGGGGGAGAACCTACGAGCAGTACTTC. Its translation: CSVGLDRGRTYEQYF.